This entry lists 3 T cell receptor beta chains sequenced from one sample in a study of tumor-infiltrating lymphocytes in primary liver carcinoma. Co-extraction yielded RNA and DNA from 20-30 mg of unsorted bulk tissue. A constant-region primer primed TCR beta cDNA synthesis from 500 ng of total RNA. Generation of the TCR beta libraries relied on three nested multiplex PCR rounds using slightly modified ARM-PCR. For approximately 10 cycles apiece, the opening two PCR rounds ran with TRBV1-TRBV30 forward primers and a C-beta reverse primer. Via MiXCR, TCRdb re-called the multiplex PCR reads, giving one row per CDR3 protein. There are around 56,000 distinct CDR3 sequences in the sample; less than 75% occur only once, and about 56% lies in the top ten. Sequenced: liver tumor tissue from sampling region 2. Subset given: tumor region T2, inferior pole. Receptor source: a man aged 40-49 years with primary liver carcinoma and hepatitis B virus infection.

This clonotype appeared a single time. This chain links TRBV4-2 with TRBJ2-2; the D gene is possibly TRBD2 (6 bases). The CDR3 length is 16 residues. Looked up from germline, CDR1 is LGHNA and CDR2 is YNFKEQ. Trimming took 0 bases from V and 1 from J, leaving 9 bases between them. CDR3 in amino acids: CASSQEGGQNTGELFF. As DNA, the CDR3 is TGTGCCAGCAGCCAAGAGGGGGGTCAGAACACCGGGGAGCTGTTTTTT.

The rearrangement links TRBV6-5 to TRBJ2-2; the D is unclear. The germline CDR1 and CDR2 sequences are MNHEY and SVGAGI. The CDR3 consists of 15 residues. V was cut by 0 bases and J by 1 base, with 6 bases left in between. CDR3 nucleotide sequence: TGTGCCAGCAGTTACTCTGGGCTGAACACCGGGGAGCTGTTTTTT. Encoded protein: CASSYSGLNTGELFF.

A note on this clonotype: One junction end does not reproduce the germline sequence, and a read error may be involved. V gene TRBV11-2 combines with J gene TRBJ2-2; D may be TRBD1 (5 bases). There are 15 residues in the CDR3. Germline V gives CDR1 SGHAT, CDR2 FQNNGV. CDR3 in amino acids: CASSFRGSNTGELFF. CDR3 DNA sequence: TGTGCCAGCAGCTTTAGGGGATCGAACACAGGGGAGCTGTTTTTT.